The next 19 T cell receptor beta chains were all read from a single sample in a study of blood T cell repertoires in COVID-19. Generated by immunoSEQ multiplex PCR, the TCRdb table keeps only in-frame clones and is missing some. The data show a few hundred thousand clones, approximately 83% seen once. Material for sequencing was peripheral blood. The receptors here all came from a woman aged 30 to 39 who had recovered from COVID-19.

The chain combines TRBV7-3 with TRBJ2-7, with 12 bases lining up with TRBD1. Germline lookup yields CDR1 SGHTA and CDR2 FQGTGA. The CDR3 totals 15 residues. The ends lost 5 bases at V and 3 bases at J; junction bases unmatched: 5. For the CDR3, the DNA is TGTGCCAGCAGCCCCGGGACAGGGGGCTTCTACGAGCAGTACTTC. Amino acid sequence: CASSPGTGGFYEQYF.

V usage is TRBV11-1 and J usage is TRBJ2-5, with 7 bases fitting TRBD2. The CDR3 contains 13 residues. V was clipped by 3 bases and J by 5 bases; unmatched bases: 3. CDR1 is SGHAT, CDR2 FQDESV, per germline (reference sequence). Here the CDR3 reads CASSFEGGETQYF. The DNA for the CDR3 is TGTGCCAGCAGCTTTGAGGGAGGGGAGACCCAGTACTTC.

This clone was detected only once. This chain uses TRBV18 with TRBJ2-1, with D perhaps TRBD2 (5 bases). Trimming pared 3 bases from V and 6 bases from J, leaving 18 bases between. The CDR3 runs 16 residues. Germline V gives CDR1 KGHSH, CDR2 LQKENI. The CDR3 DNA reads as TGTGCCAGCTCACCCATGGTTCGGGGTACTGGCAATGAGCAGTTCTTC. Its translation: CASSPMVRGTGNEQFF.

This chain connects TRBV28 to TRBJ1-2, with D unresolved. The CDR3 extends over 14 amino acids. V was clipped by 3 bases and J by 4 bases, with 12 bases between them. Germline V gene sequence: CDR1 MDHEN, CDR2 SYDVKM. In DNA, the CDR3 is TGTGCCAGCAGTTTGAGGATTCCAGCCTATGGCTACACCTTC. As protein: CASSLRIPAYGYTF.

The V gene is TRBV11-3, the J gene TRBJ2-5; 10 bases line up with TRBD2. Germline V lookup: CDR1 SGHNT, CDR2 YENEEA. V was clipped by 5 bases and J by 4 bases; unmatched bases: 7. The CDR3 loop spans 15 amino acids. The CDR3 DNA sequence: TGTGCCAGCAGCCGAGGGACTAGCGTTTTAGAGACCCAGTACTTC. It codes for CASSRGTSVLETQYF.

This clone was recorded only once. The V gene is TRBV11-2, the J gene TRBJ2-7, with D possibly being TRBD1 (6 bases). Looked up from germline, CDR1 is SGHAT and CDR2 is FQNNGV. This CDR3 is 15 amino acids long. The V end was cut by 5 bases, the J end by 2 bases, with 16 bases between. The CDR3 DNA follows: TGTGCCAGCAGCCTAGGGCAGGGGATTACCTACGAGCAGTACTTC. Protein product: CASSLGQGITYEQYF.

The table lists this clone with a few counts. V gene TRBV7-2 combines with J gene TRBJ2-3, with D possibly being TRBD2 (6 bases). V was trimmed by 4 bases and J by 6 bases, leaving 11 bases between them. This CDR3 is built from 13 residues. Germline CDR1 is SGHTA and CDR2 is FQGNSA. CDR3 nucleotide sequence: TGTGCCAGCAGCTACAACCGGGGGGATACGCAGTATTTT. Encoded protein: CASSYNRGDTQYF.

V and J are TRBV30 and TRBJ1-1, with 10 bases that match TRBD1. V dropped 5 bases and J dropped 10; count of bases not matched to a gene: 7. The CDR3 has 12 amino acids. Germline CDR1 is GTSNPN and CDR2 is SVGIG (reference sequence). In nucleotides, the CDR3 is TGTGCCTGGGACAGGGGGCAGCTTGGAGCTTTCTTT. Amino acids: CAWDRGQLGAFF. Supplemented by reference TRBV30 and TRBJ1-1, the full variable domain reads SQTIHQWPATLVQPVGSPLSLECTVEGTSNPNLYWYRQAAGRGLQLLFYSVGIGQISSEVPQNLSASRPQDRQFILSSKKLLLSDSGFYLCAWDRGQLGAFFGQGTRLTVV.

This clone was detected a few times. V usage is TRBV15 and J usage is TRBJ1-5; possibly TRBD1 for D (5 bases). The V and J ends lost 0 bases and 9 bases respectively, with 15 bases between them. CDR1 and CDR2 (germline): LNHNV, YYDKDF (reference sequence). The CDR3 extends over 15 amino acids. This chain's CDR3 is CATSRDRGALAPQHF. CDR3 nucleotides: TGTGCCACCAGCAGAGATCGTGGGGCCCTGGCGCCCCAGCATTTT. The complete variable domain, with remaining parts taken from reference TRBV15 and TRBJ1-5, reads DAMVIQNPRYQVTQFGKPVTLSCSQTLNHNVMYWYQQKSSQAPKLLFHYYDKDFNNEADTPDNFQSRRPNTSFCFLDIRSPGLGDTAMYLCATSRDRGALAPQHFGDGTRLSIL.

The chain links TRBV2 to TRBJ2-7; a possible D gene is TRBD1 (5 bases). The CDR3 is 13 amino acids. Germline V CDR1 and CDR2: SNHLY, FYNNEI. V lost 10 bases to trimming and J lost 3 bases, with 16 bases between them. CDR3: CATAGTGFYEQYF. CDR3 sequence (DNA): TGTGCCACTGCCGGAACAGGCTTCTACGAGCAGTACTTC.

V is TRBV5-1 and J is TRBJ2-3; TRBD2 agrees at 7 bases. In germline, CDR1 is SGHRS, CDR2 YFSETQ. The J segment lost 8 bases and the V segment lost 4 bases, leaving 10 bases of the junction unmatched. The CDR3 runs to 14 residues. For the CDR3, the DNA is TGCGCCAGCAGCCAGGAGGGGACGGGGGGTACGCAGTATTTT. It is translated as CASSQEGTGGTQYF.

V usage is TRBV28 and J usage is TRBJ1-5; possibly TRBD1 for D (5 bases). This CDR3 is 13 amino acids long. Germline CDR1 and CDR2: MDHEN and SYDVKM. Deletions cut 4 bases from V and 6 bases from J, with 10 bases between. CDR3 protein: CASSSGLSQPQHF. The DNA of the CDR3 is TGTGCCAGCAGTTCGGGACTCTCTCAGCCCCAGCATTTT.

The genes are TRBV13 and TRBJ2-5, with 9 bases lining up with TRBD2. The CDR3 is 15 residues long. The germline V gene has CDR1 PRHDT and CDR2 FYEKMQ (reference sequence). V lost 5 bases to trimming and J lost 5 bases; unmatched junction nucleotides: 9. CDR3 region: CASSDPGLADETQYF. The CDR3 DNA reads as TGTGCCAGCAGCGATCCGGGACTAGCCGACGAGACCCAGTACTTC.

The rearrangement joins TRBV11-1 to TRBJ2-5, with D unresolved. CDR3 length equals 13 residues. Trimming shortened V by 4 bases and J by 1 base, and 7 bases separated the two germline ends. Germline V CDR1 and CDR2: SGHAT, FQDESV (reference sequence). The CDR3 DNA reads TGTGCCAGCAGCTCGGGTATCCAAGAGACCCAGTACTTC. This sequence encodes CASSSGIQETQYF.

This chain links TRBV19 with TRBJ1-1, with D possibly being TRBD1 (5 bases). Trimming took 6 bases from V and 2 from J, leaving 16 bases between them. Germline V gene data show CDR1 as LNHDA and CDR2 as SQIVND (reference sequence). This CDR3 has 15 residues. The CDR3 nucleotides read TGTGCCAGTAGCCTGATAGGAGGGACCAACACTGAAGCTTTCTTT. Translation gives CASSLIGGTNTEAFF.

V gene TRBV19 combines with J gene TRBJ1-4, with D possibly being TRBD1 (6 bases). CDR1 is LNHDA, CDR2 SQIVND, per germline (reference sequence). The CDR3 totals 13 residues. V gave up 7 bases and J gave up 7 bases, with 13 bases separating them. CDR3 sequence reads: CASKQGSGEKLFF. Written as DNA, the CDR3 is TGTGCCAGTAAGCAGGGGTCGGGTGAAAAACTGTTTTTT.

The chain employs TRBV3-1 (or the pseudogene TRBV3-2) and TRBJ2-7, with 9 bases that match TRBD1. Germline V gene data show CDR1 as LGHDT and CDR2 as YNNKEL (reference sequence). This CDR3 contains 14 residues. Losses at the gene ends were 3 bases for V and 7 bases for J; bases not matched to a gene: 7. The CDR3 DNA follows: TGTGCCAGCAGCCAGGGCGGGACAGGGAGGGAGCAGTACTTC. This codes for CASSQGGTGREQYF.

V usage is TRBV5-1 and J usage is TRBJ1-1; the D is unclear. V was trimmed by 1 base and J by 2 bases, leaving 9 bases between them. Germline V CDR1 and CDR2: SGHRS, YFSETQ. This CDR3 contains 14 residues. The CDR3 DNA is TGCGCCAGCAGCTTGTCTGGGAGTAACACTGAAGCTTTCTTT. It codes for CASSLSGSNTEAFF.

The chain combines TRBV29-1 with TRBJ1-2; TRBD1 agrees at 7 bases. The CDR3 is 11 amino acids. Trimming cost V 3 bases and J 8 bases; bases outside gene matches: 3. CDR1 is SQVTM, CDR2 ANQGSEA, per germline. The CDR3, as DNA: TGCAGCGTTGACAGGGGGATCGGCTACACCTTC. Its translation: CSVDRGIGYTF. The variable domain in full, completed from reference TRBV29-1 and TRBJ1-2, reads SAVISQKPSRDICQRGTSLTIQCQVDSQVTMMFWYRQQPGQSLTLIATANQGSEATYESGFVIDKFPISRPNLTFSTLTVSNMSPEDSSIYLCSVDRGIGYTFGSGTRLTVV.